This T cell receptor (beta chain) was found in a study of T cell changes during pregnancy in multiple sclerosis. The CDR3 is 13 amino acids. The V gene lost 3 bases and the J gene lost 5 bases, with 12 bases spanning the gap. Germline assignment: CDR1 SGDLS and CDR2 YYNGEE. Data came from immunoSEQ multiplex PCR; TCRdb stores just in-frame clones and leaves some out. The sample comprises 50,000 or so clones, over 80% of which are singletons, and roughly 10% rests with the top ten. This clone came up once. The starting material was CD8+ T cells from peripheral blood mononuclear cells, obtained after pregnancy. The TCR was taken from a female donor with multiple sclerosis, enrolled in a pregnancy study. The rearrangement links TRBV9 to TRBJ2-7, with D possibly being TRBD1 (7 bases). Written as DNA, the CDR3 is TGTGCCAGCAGCGAGACAGGGACTCACGAGCAGTACTTC. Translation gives CASSETGTHEQYF.